Listed here are 21 T cell receptor beta chains from one sample, sequenced in a study of blood T cells in healthy people across ages. Through a sample-barcoded 5' primer and a J-beta primer mix, a second PCR was run for roughly 6 to 12 cycles. TCRdb called the 5' RACE reads again in MiXCR, with one record for every CDR3 protein. Here the sample spans fewer than 2,000,000 distinct CDR3 sequences, roughly a third being singletons. The sequenced sample consisted of blood. The source is a woman in her thirties in good health.

The V and J genes are TRBV4-1 and TRBJ1-2; maybe TRBD1 (5 bases). The germline gives CDR1 MGHRA, CDR2 YSYEKL. The CDR3 totals 16 residues. V gave up 0 bases and J gave up 5 bases, with 16 bases separating them. CDR3 in amino acids: CASSQESRPKGYGYTF. The CDR3, as DNA: TGCGCCAGCAGCCAAGAGTCGCGACCTAAGGGGTATGGCTACACCTTC.

Ten or more counts support this clonotype. The J gene is TRBJ2-5, the V gene TRBV29-1; 10 nucleotides align to TRBD1. V shed 5 bases, J shed 2 bases, and the junction held 5 bases outside the gene matches. This CDR3 region has 14 residues. Germline V gives CDR1 SQVTM, CDR2 ANQGSEA. DNA for the CDR3: TGCAGCGTTCGGGGGACAGGGGTTCAAGAGACCCAGTACTTC. Its protein is CSVRGTGVQETQYF.

This clonotype was seen at least ten times. This chain uses TRBV20-1 with TRBJ2-7, with TRBD1 matching 10 bases. CDR1 is DFQATT, CDR2 SNEGSKA, per germline (reference sequence). The CDR3 has 15 amino acids. After removal of 4 bases from V and 0 bases from J, the junction contained 6 bases not matched to a gene. The CDR3 DNA is TGCAGTGCTACTAGGACAGGGGGTAACTCCTACGAGCAGTACTTC. Its protein product is CSATRTGGNSYEQYF.

This clonotype is a singleton in its sample. The chain recombines TRBV9 with TRBJ2-1; 8 bases agree with TRBD2. The germline CDR1 and CDR2 sequences are SGDLS and YYNGEE. The V segment lost 3 bases and the J segment 7 bases; nucleotides outside the gene matches: 6. CDR3 length: 14 amino acids. CDR3 amino acids: CASSAGASGNEQFF. In DNA, the CDR3 is TGTGCCAGCAGCGCTGGGGCTAGCGGGAATGAGCAGTTCTTC.

This clonotype has a handful of counts. This chain links TRBV10-3 with TRBJ2-7; possibly TRBD1 or TRBD2 for D (5 bases each). Germline V gene data show CDR1 as ENHRY and CDR2 as SYGVKD. CDR3 length: 13 amino acids. Trimming left V 8 bases short and J 0 bases short, with 11 bases between. CDR3 sequence reads: CAISRDDSYEQYF. Here the CDR3 DNA reads TGTGCCATCTCCCGGGACGACTCCTACGAGCAGTACTTC.

V and J are TRBV2 and TRBJ2-7, with D perhaps given as TRBD1 or TRBD2 (5 bases each). Trimming took 5 bases from V and 6 from J, leaving 14 bases between them. From germline, CDR1 is SNHLY and CDR2 FYNNEI. The CDR3 has 13 residues. The CDR3 region has the DNA TGTGCCAGCAGTTCCCAGATTGGGACCGAGCAGTACTTC. This encodes CASSSQIGTEQYF.

This clonotype was seen only a few times. The chain's CDR3 is CSARARRALGEQYF. The CDR3 region has the DNA TGCAGTGCTCGAGCACGGAGGGCCTTAGGTGAGCAGTACTTC. V gene TRBV20-1 combines with J gene TRBJ2-7; D possibly corresponds to TRBD2 (6 bases). This CDR3 has 14 residues. Germline V gene data show CDR1 as DFQATT and CDR2 as SNEGSKA (reference sequence). The V end lost 5 bases, the J end lost 7 bases, and 21 bases lay between the germline ends.

This clonotype was observed at least ten times. The chain carries TRBV5-1 and TRBJ2-3, with D perhaps given as TRBD1 or TRBD2 (5 bases each). The CDR3 contains 15 residues. The V end lost 2 bases, the J end lost 0 bases, and 10 bases lay between the germline ends. CDR1 and CDR2 from the germline V gene are SGHRS and YFSETQ. The CDR3 region is CASSFTGTSTDTQYF. The CDR3 nucleotides read TGCGCCAGCAGCTTCACCGGGACCAGCACAGATACGCAGTATTTT.

This chain's CDR3 is CASSVTGYDDQPQHF. The CDR3 nucleotides are TGTGCCAGCAGTGTGACAGGGTATGACGATCAGCCCCAGCATTTT. The chain is built from TRBV12-3 or TRBV12-4 and TRBJ1-5; TRBD1 matches 7 bases. CDR3 length equals 15 residues. V lost 5 bases, J lost 5 bases, and 9 bases stayed unmatched.

DNA for the CDR3: TGTGCCAGCAGCTTCGGACTAGCGGGGGATCTCTACAATGAGCAGTTCTTC. Translating gives CASSFGLAGDLYNEQFF. This sequence joins TRBV11-2 and TRBJ2-1, with TRBD2 matching 13 bases. This CDR3 is built from 17 residues. Germline CDR1 is SGHAT and CDR2 is FQNNGV. The V segment lost 3 bases and the J segment 3 bases; nucleotides outside the gene matches: 5.

This chain joins TRBV5-4 and TRBJ1-1; 7 nucleotides match TRBD1. This CDR3 has 14 residues. After removal of 3 bases from V and 4 bases from J, the junction contained 6 bases not matched to a gene. From germline, CDR1 is SGHNT and CDR2 YYREEE (reference sequence). CDR3 loop: CASSSQGGPTEAFF. Here the CDR3 DNA reads TGTGCCAGCAGCTCCCAGGGGGGCCCCACTGAAGCTTTCTTT.

V is TRBV12-3 or TRBV12-4 and J is TRBJ2-1; no firm D call. The CDR3 is 11 residues long. Trimming took 6 bases from V and 9 from J, leaving 9 bases between them. CDR3 DNA: TGTGCCAGCAGCTGGGATGGTGAGCAGTTCTTC. This gives the protein CASSWDGEQFF.

The rearrangement uses TRBV6-5 and TRBJ2-3; a weak D match, TRBD1 (6 bases). Trimming took 6 bases from V and 1 from J, leaving 11 bases between them. From germline, CDR1 is MNHEY and CDR2 SVGAGI. The CDR3 extends over 14 amino acids. The CDR3 sequence: CASRRPGGTDTQYF. CDR3 sequence (DNA): TGTGCCAGCAGAAGGCCAGGGGGCACAGATACGCAGTATTTT.

This clonotype was seen only a few times. The gene calls are TRBV6-6 and TRBJ2-7; the D is unclear. Germline V gives CDR1 MNHNY, CDR2 SVGAGI (reference sequence). V was pared by 6 bases and J by 3 bases, with 21 bases between. This CDR3 is built from 16 residues. CDR3 loop: CASRRRENVQDYEQYF. The CDR3 bases are TGTGCCAGCAGACGACGCGAAAACGTTCAAGACTACGAGCAGTACTTC.

The rearrangement uses TRBV6-6 and TRBJ1-1, with no clear D. Germline V gene data show CDR1 as MNHNY and CDR2 as SVGAGI (reference sequence). There are 14 residues in the CDR3. V lost 5 bases and J 0 bases, leaving 10 bases between the germline ends. The CDR3 protein is CASSRLGMNTEAFF. CDR3 in DNA: TGTGCCAGCAGTCGACTCGGGATGAACACTGAAGCTTTCTTT.

This clonotype came up a few times. The gene calls are TRBV6-2 or TRBV6-3 and TRBJ1-2, with 10 bases that match TRBD1. This CDR3 region has 16 residues. V shed 4 bases, J shed 1 base, and the junction held 6 bases outside the gene matches. Germline-derived CDR1 and CDR2 are MNHEY and SVGEGT. The CDR3 coding sequence is TGTGCCAGCAGTTTAACGACAGGGGGCGGTAACTATGGCTACACCTTC. Translated, it gives CASSLTTGGGNYGYTF.

This clonotype was detected many times. This chain links TRBV4-1 with TRBJ2-4; no clear D. Germline lookup yields CDR1 MGHRA and CDR2 YSYEKL. Trimming shortened V by 1 base and J by 4 bases, and 8 bases separated the two germline ends. This CDR3 is 14 amino acids long. The CDR3: CASSQAGRKNIQYF. The CDR3 DNA follows: TGCGCCAGCAGCCAAGCCGGGCGTAAAAACATTCAGTACTTC.

This chain uses TRBV20-1 with TRBJ2-7; 8 bases are a match to TRBD2. The end of the DNA fits TRBJ2-5 better, so the J call may be wrong. CDR3 length: 16 residues. CDR1 and CDR2 (germline): DFQATT, SNEGSKA (reference sequence). CDR3: CSALPTSESWGETQYF. The DNA for the CDR3 is TGCAGTGCCCTTCCGACTAGCGAGAGTTGGGGAGAGACCCAGTACTTC.

The rearrangement uses TRBV12-3 or TRBV12-4 and TRBJ2-5, with 15 bases that match TRBD2. This CDR3 has 14 residues. Here the CDR3 DNA reads TGTGTCACGGGACTAGCGGGGGGAGCGGAGACCCAGTACTTC. Translation gives CVTGLAGGAETQYF.

DNA of the CDR3: TGTGCCAGCCGCCCAGGGGTGTCCTACAATGAGCAGTTCTTC. It specifies CASRPGVSYNEQFF. J is TRBJ2-1 and V is TRBV7-6, with a possible D match to TRBD1 (6 bases). This CDR3 has 14 amino acids. Trimming removed 8 bases from V and 1 base from J, with 12 bases in between. Germline V CDR1 and CDR2: SGHVS, FNYEAQ.

The V gene is TRBV6-1, the J gene TRBJ1-2, with D uncertain. Trimming shortened V by 10 bases and J by 0 bases, and 12 bases separated the two germline ends. Germline-derived CDR1 and CDR2 are MNHNS and SASEGT. This CDR3 is 13 amino acids long. The CDR3 is CAISASANYGYTF. CDR3 DNA: TGTGCCATCTCGGCATCAGCTAACTATGGCTACACCTTC.